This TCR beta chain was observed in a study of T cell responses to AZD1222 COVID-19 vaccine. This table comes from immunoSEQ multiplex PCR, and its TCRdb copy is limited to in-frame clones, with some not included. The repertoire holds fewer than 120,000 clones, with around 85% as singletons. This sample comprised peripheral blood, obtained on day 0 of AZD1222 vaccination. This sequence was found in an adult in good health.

The CDR3 spells CASSPTEKRGSKTQYF. In nucleotides, the CDR3 is TGCGCCAGCAGCCCGACCGAGAAGCGGGGATCGAAGACCCAGTACTTC. The chain recombines TRBV5-1 with TRBJ2-5; TRBD2 matches 7 bases. Germline V lookup: CDR1 SGHRS, CDR2 YFSETQ. The CDR3 has 16 residues. Trimming at V came to 4 bases and at J to 6 bases, leaving 15 bases not matched to a gene.